These 5 T cell receptor beta chains were sequenced from one sample in a study of T cells in Graves' hyperthyroidism and ophthalmopathy. Using RNA transcripts as the source, TCR beta CDR3 regions were amplified. HTBI primers drove first-round RT-PCR of the TCR CDR3. Using its own MiXCR run on the multiplex PCR reads, TCRdb lists one record per CDR3 protein. Here the sample spans 700,000 or so distinct CDR3 sequences, about a sixth being singletons. The sequenced material came from blood. Receptors originate from a man younger than 35 with Graves' hyperthyroidism.

This clonotype has a handful of counts. The chain links TRBV30 to TRBJ2-2; no clear D gene. Germline lookup yields CDR1 GTSNPN and CDR2 SVGIG (reference sequence). Trimming pared 0 bases from V and 7 bases from J, leaving 3 bases between. The CDR3 is 11 amino acids. The DNA for the CDR3 is TGTGCCTGGAGTGTTGTCGGGGAGCTGTTTTTT. Protein sequence: CAWSVVGELFF.

The rearrangement joins TRBV12-3 or TRBV12-4 to TRBJ2-1, with a possible D match to TRBD2 (6 bases). This CDR3 region has 16 residues. Trimming stripped 5 bases from V and 8 bases from J, with 22 bases between. This chain's CDR3 is CASSPRTVTSRDEQFF. CDR3 DNA: TGTGCCAGCAGTCCGAGAACGGTCACTAGCAGAGATGAGCAGTTCTTC.

J is TRBJ1-4 and V is TRBV4-1; 8 nucleotides match TRBD1. Germline V CDR1 and CDR2: MGHRA, YSYEKL. V was pared by 4 bases and J by 0 bases, with 13 bases of the junction left unmatched. This CDR3 contains 19 residues. The CDR3 DNA follows: TGCGCCAGCAGCCGAAGAGGGACAGGCGCAGTTGCAACTAATGAAAAACTGTTTTTT. It yields the protein CASSRRGTGAVATNEKLFF.

Concerning this clonotype itself: A much larger clone is a single base away; this may be a read error. V gene TRBV10-3 combines with J gene TRBJ2-3; no firm D call. The CDR3 sequence is 15 residues long. Deletions cut 2 bases from V and 0 bases from J, with 9 bases between. CDR1 ENHRY and CDR2 SYGVKD come from the germline V gene. CDR3 bases: TGTGCCATCAGTGAGCCTGCAGGAAGCACAGATACGCAGTATTTT. It translates to CAISEPAGSTDTQYF.

This clonotype occurred many times. This sequence joins TRBV11-2 and TRBJ2-5, with TRBD2 matching 9 bases. Trimming took 5 bases from V and 7 from J; bases not matched to a gene: 14. The germline V gene has CDR1 SGHAT and CDR2 FQNNGV. The CDR3 is 16 residues long. CDR3 amino acids: CASSERLAEVTRTQYF. CDR3 coding DNA: TGTGCCAGCAGCGAACGACTAGCGGAGGTCACAAGGACCCAGTACTTC.